The clone carrying this T cell receptor beta chain came up many times. Germline V CDR1 and CDR2: MNHEY, SVGEGT. The V end lost 8 bases, the J end lost 6 bases, and 16 bases lay between the germline ends. The length of the CDR3 is 14 residues. This entry is derived from a study of T cells in Graves' hyperthyroidism and ophthalmopathy. Investigators excluded patients with uncontrolled infection, other autoimmune disease, pregnancy or lactation. The source material, RNA transcripts, was used to amplify TCR beta CDR3 regions. Using the HTBI primer set, a first-round RT-PCR was run on the TCR CDR3. TCRdb re-called the multiplex PCR reads with MiXCR, one entry per CDR3 protein. The data show some 570,000 distinct CDR3 sequences, about 15% seen once.

The source is a young woman with Graves' ophthalmopathy. Material for sequencing was blood. This chain uses TRBV6-2 or TRBV6-3 with TRBJ2-2, with D maybe TRBD2 (5 bases). Here the CDR3 DNA reads TGTGCCAGCGGAAATGGACTTGGTGCCGGGGAGCTGTTTTTT. Translating it yields CASGNGLGAGELFF.